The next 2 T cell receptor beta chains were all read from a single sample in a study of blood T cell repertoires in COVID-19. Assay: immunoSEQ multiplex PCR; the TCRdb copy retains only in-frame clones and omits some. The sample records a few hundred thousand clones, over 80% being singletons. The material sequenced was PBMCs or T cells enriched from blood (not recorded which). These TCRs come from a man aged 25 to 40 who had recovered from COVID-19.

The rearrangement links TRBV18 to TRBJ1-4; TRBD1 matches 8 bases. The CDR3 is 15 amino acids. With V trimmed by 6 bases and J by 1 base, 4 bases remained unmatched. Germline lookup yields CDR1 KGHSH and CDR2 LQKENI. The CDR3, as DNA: TGTGCCAGCTCGCCAGGACAGGGAACTAATGAAAAACTGTTTTTT. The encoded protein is CASSPGQGTNEKLFF.

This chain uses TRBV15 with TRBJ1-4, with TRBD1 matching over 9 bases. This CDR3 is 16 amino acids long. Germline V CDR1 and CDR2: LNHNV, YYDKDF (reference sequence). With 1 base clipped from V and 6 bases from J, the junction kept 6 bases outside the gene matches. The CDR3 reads CATSRALGTGYEKLFF. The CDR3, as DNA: TGTGCCACCAGCAGAGCCTTGGGGACAGGGTATGAAAAACTGTTTTTT.